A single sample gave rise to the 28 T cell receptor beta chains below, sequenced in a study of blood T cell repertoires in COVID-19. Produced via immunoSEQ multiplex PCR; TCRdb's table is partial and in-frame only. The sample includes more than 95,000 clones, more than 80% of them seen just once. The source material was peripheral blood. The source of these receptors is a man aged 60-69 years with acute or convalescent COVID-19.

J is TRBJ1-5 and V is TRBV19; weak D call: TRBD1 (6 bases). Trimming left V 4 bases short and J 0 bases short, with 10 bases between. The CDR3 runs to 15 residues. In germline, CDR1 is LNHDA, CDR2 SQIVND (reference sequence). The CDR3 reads CASSRGLYSNQPQHF. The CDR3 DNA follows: TGTGCCAGTAGTAGGGGGCTTTATAGCAATCAGCCCCAGCATTTT.

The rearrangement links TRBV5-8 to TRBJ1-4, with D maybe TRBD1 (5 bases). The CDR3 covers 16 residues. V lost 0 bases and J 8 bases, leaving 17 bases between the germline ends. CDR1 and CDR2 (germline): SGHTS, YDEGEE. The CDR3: CASSLGQSLELEKLFF. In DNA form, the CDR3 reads TGTGCCAGCAGCTTGGGACAGTCACTTGAGTTGGAAAAACTGTTTTTT.

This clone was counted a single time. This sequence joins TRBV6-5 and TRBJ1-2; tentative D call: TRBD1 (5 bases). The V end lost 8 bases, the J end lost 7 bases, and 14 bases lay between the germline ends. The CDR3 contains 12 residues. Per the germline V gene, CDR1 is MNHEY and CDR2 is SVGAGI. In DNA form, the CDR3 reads TGTGCCAGCTCCACCAGGGCAGGTGGCTACACCTTC. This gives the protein CASSTRAGGYTF.

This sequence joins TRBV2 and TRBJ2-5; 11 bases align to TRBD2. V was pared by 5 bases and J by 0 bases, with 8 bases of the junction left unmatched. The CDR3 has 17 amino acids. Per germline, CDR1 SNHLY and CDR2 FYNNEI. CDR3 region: CASSRLIAGGYQETQYF. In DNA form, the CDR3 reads TGTGCCAGCAGTCGATTAATAGCGGGAGGGTACCAAGAGACCCAGTACTTC.

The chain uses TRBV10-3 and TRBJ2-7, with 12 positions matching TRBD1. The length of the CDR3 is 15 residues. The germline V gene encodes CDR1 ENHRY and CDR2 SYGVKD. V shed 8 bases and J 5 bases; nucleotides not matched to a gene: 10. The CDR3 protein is CAIDEGTGGSDEQYF. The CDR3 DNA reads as TGTGCCATCGACGAAGGGACAGGGGGCAGCGACGAGCAGTACTTC.

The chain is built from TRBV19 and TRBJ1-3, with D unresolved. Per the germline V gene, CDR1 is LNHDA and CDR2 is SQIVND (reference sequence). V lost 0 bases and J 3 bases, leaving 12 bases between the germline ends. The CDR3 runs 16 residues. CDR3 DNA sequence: TGTGCCAGTAGTATAGATTCTAACAGCTATGGAAACACCATATATTTT. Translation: CASSIDSNSYGNTIYF.

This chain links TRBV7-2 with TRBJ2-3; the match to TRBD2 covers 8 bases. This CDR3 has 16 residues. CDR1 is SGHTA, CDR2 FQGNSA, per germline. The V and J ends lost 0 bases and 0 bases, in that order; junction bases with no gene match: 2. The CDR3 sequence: CASSLASGASTDTQYF. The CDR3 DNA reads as TGTGCCAGCAGCTTAGCTAGCGGGGCTAGCACAGATACGCAGTATTTT.

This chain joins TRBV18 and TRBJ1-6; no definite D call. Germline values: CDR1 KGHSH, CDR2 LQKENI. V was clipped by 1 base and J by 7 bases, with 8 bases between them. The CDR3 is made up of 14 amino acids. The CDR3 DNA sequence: TGTGCCAGCTCACCACGAGGGAGCAATTCACCCCTCCACTTT. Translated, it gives CASSPRGSNSPLHF.

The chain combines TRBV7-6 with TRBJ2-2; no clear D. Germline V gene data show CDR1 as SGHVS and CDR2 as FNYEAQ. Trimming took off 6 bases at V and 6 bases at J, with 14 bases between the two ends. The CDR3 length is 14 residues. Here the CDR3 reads CASRRREEAGELFF. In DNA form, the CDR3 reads TGTGCCAGCAGGCGCCGAGAGGAAGCCGGGGAGCTGTTTTTT.

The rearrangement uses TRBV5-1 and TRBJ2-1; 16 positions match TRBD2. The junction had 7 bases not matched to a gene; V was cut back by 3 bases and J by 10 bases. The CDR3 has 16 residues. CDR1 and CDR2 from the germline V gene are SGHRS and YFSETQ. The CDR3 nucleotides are TGCGCCAGCAGCTCGGGACTAGCGGGAGGGCAACGGGAGCAGTTCTTC. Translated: CASSSGLAGGQREQFF.

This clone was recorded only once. CDR3 nucleotide sequence: TGTGCCAGCAGCTTAGTCCCTCGGGGTAGCGGGAGTGGGAATGAGCAGTTCTTC. It encodes CASSLVPRGSGSGNEQFF. The J gene is TRBJ2-1, the V gene TRBV7-6; 9 bases fit TRBD2. This CDR3 has 18 residues. V lost 1 base and J lost 7; bases outside the gene matches: 14. The germline V gene has CDR1 SGHVS and CDR2 FNYEAQ.

For the CDR3, the DNA is TGTGCCAGCAGCTTAGGACAGGGGGCTGAAGCTTTCTTT. Protein sequence: CASSLGQGAEAFF. The chain joins TRBV11-3 to TRBJ1-1, with 9 bases that match TRBD1. There are 13 residues in the CDR3. Germline CDR1 SGHNT, CDR2 YENEEA. The V gene end was trimmed by 1 base and the J gene end by 6 bases; junction bases not matched to a gene: 0.

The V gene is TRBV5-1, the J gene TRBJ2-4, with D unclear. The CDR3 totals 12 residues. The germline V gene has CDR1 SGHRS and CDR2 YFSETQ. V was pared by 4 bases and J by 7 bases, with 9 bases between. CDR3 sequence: CASSHNGNIQYF. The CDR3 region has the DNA TGCGCCAGCAGCCATAACGGGAACATTCAGTACTTC.

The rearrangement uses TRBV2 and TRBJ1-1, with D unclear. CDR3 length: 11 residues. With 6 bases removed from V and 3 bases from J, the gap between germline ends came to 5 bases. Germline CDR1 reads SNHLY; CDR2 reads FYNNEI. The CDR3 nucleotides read TGTGCCAGCAGAACAGACACTGAAGCTTTCTTT. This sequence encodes CASRTDTEAFF. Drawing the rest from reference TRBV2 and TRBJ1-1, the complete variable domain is EPEVTQTPSHQVTQMGQEVILRCVPISNHLYFYWYRQILGQKVEFLVSFYNNEISEKSEIFDDQFSVERPDGSNFTLKIRSTKLEDSAMYFCASRTDTEAFFGQGTRLTVV.

In DNA form, the CDR3 reads TGTGCCAGTAGCTTGACAGGGAACACCGGGGAGCTGTTTTTT. Protein sequence: CASSLTGNTGELFF. The chain combines TRBV19 with TRBJ2-2, with a weak D call TRBD1 (6 bases). The CDR3 length is 14 residues. V was pared by 6 bases and J by 1 base, with 9 bases between. Germline V lookup: CDR1 LNHDA, CDR2 SQIVND (reference sequence).

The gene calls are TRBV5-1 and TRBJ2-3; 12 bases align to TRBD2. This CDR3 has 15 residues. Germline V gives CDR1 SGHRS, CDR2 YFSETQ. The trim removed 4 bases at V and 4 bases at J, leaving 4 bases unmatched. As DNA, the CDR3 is TGCGCCAGCAGCCCTAGCGGGAGGGGATCAGATACGCAGTATTTT. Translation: CASSPSGRGSDTQYF.

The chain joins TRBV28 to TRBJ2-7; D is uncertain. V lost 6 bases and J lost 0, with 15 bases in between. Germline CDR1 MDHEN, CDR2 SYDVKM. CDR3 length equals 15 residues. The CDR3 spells CASRTGQASSYEQYF. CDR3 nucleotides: TGTGCCAGCAGAACTGGGCAGGCCAGCTCCTACGAGCAGTACTTC.

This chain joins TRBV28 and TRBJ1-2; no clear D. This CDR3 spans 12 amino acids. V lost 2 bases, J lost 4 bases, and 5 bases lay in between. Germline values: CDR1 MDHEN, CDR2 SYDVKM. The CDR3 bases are TGTGCCAGCAGTTTAGAGGGCTATGGCTACACCTTC. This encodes CASSLEGYGYTF.

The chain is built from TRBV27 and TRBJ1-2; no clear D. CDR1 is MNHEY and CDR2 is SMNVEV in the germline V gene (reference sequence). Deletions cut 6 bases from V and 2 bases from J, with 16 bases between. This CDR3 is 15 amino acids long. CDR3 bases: TGTGCCAGCAGCCCTGAGGCAGTTGCAAACTATGGCTACACCTTC. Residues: CASSPEAVANYGYTF.

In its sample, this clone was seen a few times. The CDR3: CASSQDASGSRKTQYF. The CDR3 DNA reads TGTGCCAGCAGCCAAGATGCTAGCGGGAGCAGGAAGACCCAGTACTTC. The chain links TRBV3-1 (or the pseudogene TRBV3-2) to TRBJ2-5; 10 bases fit TRBD2. This CDR3 is built from 16 residues. J was trimmed by 6 bases and V by 0 bases; bases with no gene match: 7. CDR1 LGHDT and CDR2 YNNKEL come from the germline V gene (reference sequence).

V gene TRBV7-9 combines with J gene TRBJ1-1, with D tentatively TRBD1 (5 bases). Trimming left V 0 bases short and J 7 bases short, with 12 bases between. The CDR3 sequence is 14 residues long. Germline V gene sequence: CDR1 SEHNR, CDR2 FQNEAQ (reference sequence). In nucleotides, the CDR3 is TGTGCCAGCAGCTTAGCGACAACAGGCAGTGAAGCTTTCTTT. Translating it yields CASSLATTGSEAFF.

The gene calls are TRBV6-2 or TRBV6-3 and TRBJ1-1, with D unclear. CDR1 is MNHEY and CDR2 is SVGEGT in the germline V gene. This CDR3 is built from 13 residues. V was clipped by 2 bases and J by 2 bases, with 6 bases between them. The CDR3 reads CASSYPTNTEAFF. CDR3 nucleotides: TGTGCCAGCAGTTACCCTACTAACACTGAAGCTTTCTTT.

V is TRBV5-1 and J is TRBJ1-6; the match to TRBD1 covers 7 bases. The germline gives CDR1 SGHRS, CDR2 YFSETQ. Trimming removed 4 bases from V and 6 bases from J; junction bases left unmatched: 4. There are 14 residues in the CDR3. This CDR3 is CASSTGQSNSPLHF. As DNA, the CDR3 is TGCGCCAGCAGCACGGGACAGAGTAATTCACCCCTCCACTTT. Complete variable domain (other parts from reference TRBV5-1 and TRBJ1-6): KAGVTQTPRYLIKTRGQQVTLSCSPISGHRSVSWYQQTPGQGLQFLFEYFSETQRNKGNFPGRFSGRQFSNSRSEMNVSTLELGDSALYLCASSTGQSNSPLHFGNGTRLTVT.

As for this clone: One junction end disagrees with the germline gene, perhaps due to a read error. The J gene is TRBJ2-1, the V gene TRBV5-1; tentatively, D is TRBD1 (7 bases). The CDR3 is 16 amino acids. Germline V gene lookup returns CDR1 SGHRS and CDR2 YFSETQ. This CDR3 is CASSLEFSGGHNKQFF. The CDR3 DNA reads TGCGCCAGCAGCTTGGAATTTTCAGGGGGGCACAATAAGCAGTTCTTC.

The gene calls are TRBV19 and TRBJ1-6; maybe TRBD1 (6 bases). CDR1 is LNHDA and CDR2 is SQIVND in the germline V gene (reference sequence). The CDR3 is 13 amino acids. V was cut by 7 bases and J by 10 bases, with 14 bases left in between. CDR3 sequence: CASNYRVQSPLHF. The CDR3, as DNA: TGTGCCAGTAACTACAGGGTCCAGTCACCCCTCCACTTT.

This chain's CDR3 is CASQQGTGELFF. CDR3 bases: TGTGCCAGCCAACAGGGCACCGGGGAGCTGTTTTTT. The chain recombines TRBV27 with TRBJ2-2; possibly TRBD1 for D (6 bases). V lost 8 bases, J lost 4 bases, and 8 bases lay in between. Per the germline V gene, CDR1 is MNHEY and CDR2 is SMNVEV (reference sequence). This CDR3 contains 12 residues.

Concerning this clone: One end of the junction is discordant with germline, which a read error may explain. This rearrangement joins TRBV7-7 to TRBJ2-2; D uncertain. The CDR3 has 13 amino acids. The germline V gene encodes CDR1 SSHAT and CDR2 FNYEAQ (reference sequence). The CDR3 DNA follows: TGTGCTAGCAGCCCCCTCCGCACCGGGGAGCTGTTTTTT. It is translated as CASSPLRTGELFF.

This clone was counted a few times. The CDR3 loop reads CASSEALNGHYEQYV. CDR3 DNA: TGTGCCAGCAGTGAAGCGTTGAACGGACACTACGAGCAGTACGTC. The chain couples TRBV2 to TRBJ2-7; D perhaps matches TRBD1 (5 bases). This CDR3 contains 15 residues. Trimming removed 0 bases from V and 3 bases from J, with 12 bases in between. Germline values: CDR1 SNHLY, CDR2 FYNNEI.